This is a list of T cell receptor beta chains from one sample in a study of T cells in Graves' hyperthyroidism and ophthalmopathy. Via MiXCR, TCRdb re-called the multiplex PCR reads, giving one row per CDR3 protein. The sample contains 800,000 or so distinct CDR3 sequences, around 38% of which appear only once. Source material: blood. These TCRs come from a man aged 18 to 29 with Graves' hyperthyroidism. Each CDR3 is given with its conserved first and last residue. D genes are given only for firm matches. Only part of the rows carry a size: once, few, many, or a class if the clone is expanded.

.,TRBJ2-7,TRBV13,.,TGTGCCAGCAGCTTGGGCCCTACTAGCAACGAGCAGTACTTC,CASSLGPTSNEQYF
few,TRBJ2-2,TRBV19,TRBD2,TGTGCCAGTCTGGAGCGGGAGCCCGGGGAGCTGTTTTTT,CASLEREPGELFF
.,TRBJ1-6,TRBV15,.,TGTGCCACCAGCAGCGAAGGGGGGAGGGGAAATTCACCCCTCCACTTT,CATSSEGGRGNSPLHF
few,TRBJ1-1,TRBV3-1,.,TGTGCCAGCAGCCAAGGACGGCGACAGGTGGCTTTCTTT,CASSQGRRQVAFF
.,TRBJ1-2,TRBV10-3,.,TGTGCTACCCCGGGGGGGGGGCAGAACTATGGCTACACCTTC,CATPGGGQNYGYTF
few,TRBJ1-1,TRBV6-5,.,TGTGCCAGCAACGTCGACAGTCTGAACACTGAAGCTTTCTTT,CASNVDSLNTEAFF
.,TRBJ1-4,TRBV9,.,TGTGCCAGCAGCGTGGACCCGGGCAGTAATGAAAAACTGTTTTTT,CASSVDPGSNEKLFF
.,TRBJ2-5,TRBV15,.,TGTGCCACCAGCAAGGACGGGGGTGGGACCCAGTACTTC,CATSKDGGGTQYF
.,TRBJ2-7,TRBV13,TRBD1,TGTGCCAGCAGCAGCCCTTCCGGGACAGGAAACTACGAGCAGTACTTC,CASSSPSGTGNYEQYF
many,TRBJ1-5,TRBV19,TRBD1,TGTGCCAGTAGTAGGGGACAGCCGAATCAGCCCCAGCATTTT,CASSRGQPNQPQHF
many,TRBJ2-7,TRBV7-9,.,TGTGCCAGCAGCTTAGCCCTCAAAGCCTACGAGCAGTACTTC,CASSLALKAYEQYF
.,TRBJ2-2,TRBV12-3/TRBV12-4,TRBD2,TGTGCCAGCGTACTAGCGGTTACCGGGGAGCTGTTTTTT,CASVLAVTGELFF
.,TRBJ2-2,TRBV11-1,.,TGTGCCAGCAGCCAGAAAGCGGGGGAGCTGTTTTTT,CASSQKAGELFF
few,TRBJ2-7,TRBV4-3,TRBD1,TGCGCCAGCAGCGCCTCCGGGACAGGACAATACGAGCAGTACTTC,CASSASGTGQYEQYF
few,TRBJ1-2,TRBV7-9,.,TGTGCCACGGAGGAGTTCCGACTCCGGCGGTGGTATGGCTACACCTTC,CATEEFRLRRWYGYTF